The clone carrying this T cell receptor (beta chain) was seen a few times. Using its own MiXCR run on the RT-PCR reads, TCRdb lists one record per CDR3 protein. The sample contains 710,000 or so distinct CDR3 sequences, approximately 15% of which appear only once. Germline CDR1 SGDLS, CDR2 YYNGEE. V was clipped by 3 bases and J by 6 bases; unmatched bases: 18. The CDR3 sequence is 19 residues long. The data derive from a study of response to subunit inactivated influenza vaccine. The material sequenced was PBMCs from blood, taken about 13 days after vaccination. The chain joins TRBV9 to TRBJ2-1, with 10 nucleotides matching TRBD2. The sequence was collected from a man aged 45-60 years who received an inactivated influenza vaccine. For the CDR3, the DNA is TGTGCCAGCAGCGCCGGCAAAGCGGGAGGGGACCCCCGCCTCAATGAGCAGTTCTTC. It translates to CASSAGKAGGDPRLNEQFF.